The 10 T cell receptor beta chains given below trace back to one sample, sequenced in a study of blood T cell repertoires in COVID-19. Clones were read by immunoSEQ multiplex PCR, and TCRdb kept only the in-frame ones, dropping some. The sample records tens of thousands of clones, about 93% being singletons. The specimen was peripheral blood. All receptors derive from a human donor in a cohort sampled during active COVID-19.

The chain carries TRBV2 and TRBJ2-3; 11 bases align to TRBD2. Germline assignment: CDR1 SNHLY and CDR2 FYNNEI. V was clipped by 3 bases and J by 6 bases; unmatched bases: 5. CDR3 length equals 15 residues. The CDR3 protein is CASSELAGGGDTQYF. The CDR3 DNA is TGTGCCAGCAGTGAGCTAGCGGGGGGAGGCGATACGCAGTATTTT.

A few counts support this clone. V and J are TRBV28 and TRBJ1-5, with D unresolved. This CDR3 comprises 11 residues. The V end lost 8 bases, the J end lost 7 bases, and 9 bases lay between the germline ends. From germline, CDR1 is MDHEN and CDR2 SYDVKM. DNA for the CDR3: TGTGCCAGCTGCACAATGCAGCCCCAGCATTTT. Its protein product is CASCTMQPQHF.

In its sample, this clone was seen a few times. V and J are TRBV30 and TRBJ1-5; D uncertain. Trimming cost V 2 bases and J 0 bases, with 5 bases left between them. Germline V gene data show CDR1 as GTSNPN and CDR2 as SVGIG (reference sequence). The CDR3 is 13 residues long. The CDR3 is CAWSIYSNQPQHF. The CDR3 DNA is TGTGCCTGGAGTATTTATAGCAATCAGCCCCAGCATTTT.

The CDR3 nucleotides read TGCGCCAGCAGGAGGGGGCGCGGTCAGCCCCAGCATTTT. The encoded protein is CASRRGRGQPQHF. The V gene is TRBV10-2, the J gene TRBJ1-5; the match to TRBD1 covers 7 bases. With V trimmed by 6 bases and J by 6 bases, 5 bases remained unmatched. The CDR3 spans 13 residues. In germline, CDR1 is WSHSY, CDR2 SAAADI.

The rearrangement links TRBV28 to TRBJ1-5, with 9 positions matching TRBD1. This CDR3 contains 15 residues. The V and J ends lost 4 bases and 2 bases, in that order; junction bases with no gene match: 3. Germline lookup yields CDR1 MDHEN and CDR2 SYDVKM. CDR3 sequence: CASSSQGAGNQPQHF. Written as DNA, the CDR3 is TGTGCCAGCAGTTCACAGGGGGCGGGCAATCAGCCCCAGCATTTT.

V is TRBV15 and J is TRBJ1-1; D is ambiguous. Germline V gives CDR1 LNHNV, CDR2 YYDKDF (reference sequence). The V gene lost 7 bases and the J gene lost 1 base, with 7 bases spanning the gap. The CDR3 extends over 12 amino acids. The CDR3 sequence: CATKGGNTEAFF. CDR3 sequence (DNA): TGTGCCACCAAGGGAGGGAACACTGAAGCTTTCTTT.

The chain has TRBV4-1 and TRBJ2-7, with 11 bases fitting TRBD1. The junction had 6 bases not matched to a gene; V was cut back by 2 bases and J by 0 bases. This CDR3 comprises 17 residues. Germline V gives CDR1 MGHRA, CDR2 YSYEKL. The CDR3 DNA sequence: TGCGCCAGCAGCCAATACGCCGGGACAGGGGGCTCCTACGAGCAGTACTTC. Translated, it gives CASSQYAGTGGSYEQYF.

The J gene is TRBJ2-7, the V gene TRBV6-5; TRBD1 is a possible D gene (5 bases). V shed 2 bases and J shed 4 bases, with 12 bases lying between them. The CDR3 spans 14 residues. Germline loops: CDR1 MNHEY, CDR2 SVGAGI. The CDR3 nucleotides are TGTGCCAGCAGTTACCAGGGTATTTCTTACGAGCAGTACTTC. Amino acids: CASSYQGISYEQYF.

The chain combines TRBV6-5 with TRBJ1-2; TRBD1 aligns across 7 bases. CDR3 length: 14 amino acids. CDR1 and CDR2 from the germline V gene are MNHEY and SVGAGI. V shed 6 bases and J 4 bases; nucleotides not matched to a gene: 8. CDR3 nucleotide sequence: TGTGCCAGCAGGGCACCGGGACAGACCTATGGCTACACCTTC. This codes for CASRAPGQTYGYTF.

The rearrangement uses TRBV5-8 and TRBJ2-7; a weak D match, TRBD1 (5 bases). The CDR3 covers 17 residues. Germline CDR1 is SGHTS and CDR2 is YDEGEE. Deletions cut 1 base from V and 5 bases from J, with 22 bases between. The CDR3 is CASSLLSWPRDRNEQYF. The CDR3 nucleotides read TGTGCCAGCAGCTTGCTTAGTTGGCCCAGGGATAGGAACGAGCAGTACTTC.